The 10 T cell receptor beta chains in this list originate from one sample, sequenced in a study of cytomegalovirus exposure and HLA in healthy donors. Generated by immunoSEQ multiplex PCR, the TCRdb table keeps only in-frame clones and is missing some. The data contain around 120,000 clones, 85% to 90% of them seen just once; the ten biggest clones take up just under 6.5%. The sample consisted of PBMCs. These receptors came from a woman younger than 35 in good health and CMV-seropositive.

This chain links TRBV7-2 with TRBJ1-1; TRBD1 might be the D (5 bases). The length of the CDR3 is 13 residues. Per the germline V gene, CDR1 is SGHTA and CDR2 is FQGNSA. V was cut by 1 base and J by 11 bases, with 14 bases left in between. The CDR3 nucleotides read TGTGCCAGCAGCTTAGTGGGGGAGGGTCGGGCTTTCTTT. Translating gives CASSLVGEGRAFF.

The V call is TRBV5-1, the J call TRBJ2-3, with 7 positions matching TRBD1. V lost 3 bases to trimming and J lost 6 bases; unmatched junction nucleotides: 10. The germline V gene has CDR1 SGHRS and CDR2 YFSETQ. This CDR3 is 15 amino acids long. As DNA, the CDR3 is TGCGCCAGCAGCTGGGGGAGACAGGGACCCGATACGCAGTATTTT. Translation: CASSWGRQGPDTQYF. Filled out from reference TRBV5-1 and TRBJ2-3, the complete variable domain reads KAGVTQTPRYLIKTRGQQVTLSCSPISGHRSVSWYQQTPGQGLQFLFEYFSETQRNKGNFPGRFSGRQFSNSRSEMNVSTLELGDSALYLCASSWGRQGPDTQYFGPGTRLTVL.

The chain carries TRBV7-6 and TRBJ1-6, with a possible D match to TRBD1 (6 bases). Germline V gene data show CDR1 as SGHVS and CDR2 as FNYEAQ. This CDR3 is built from 15 residues. V lost 5 bases to trimming and J lost 10 bases, with 18 bases between them. CDR3 in DNA: TGTGCCAGCAGCCTACAGACAGGAGCACGCTCACCCCTCCACTTT. Translation: CASSLQTGARSPLHF.

The gene calls are TRBV27 and TRBJ1-1, with TRBD1 as a possible D gene (6 bases). Per the germline V gene, CDR1 is MNHEY and CDR2 is SMNVEV (reference sequence). This CDR3 spans 17 amino acids. V dropped 3 bases and J dropped 4 bases, with 21 bases sitting between them. The CDR3 region is CASSLGGVEGVGTEAFF. The CDR3 DNA reads TGTGCCAGCAGTTTGGGAGGGGTTGAGGGGGTGGGCACTGAAGCTTTCTTT.

The genes are TRBV7-9 and TRBJ1-1; D gene uncertain. CDR1 and CDR2 (germline): SEHNR, FQNEAQ (reference sequence). This CDR3 is 15 amino acids long. The germline V and J ends were trimmed by 5 bases and 1 base, with 14 bases remaining between them. CDR3 DNA sequence: TGTGCCAGCAGCCCTAGAGGGTTTGGGAACACTGAAGCTTTCTTT. It encodes CASSPRGFGNTEAFF.

The rearrangement links TRBV19 to TRBJ1-3; D is perhaps TRBD1 (6 bases). Trimming took off 4 bases at V and 0 bases at J, with 16 bases between the two ends. The germline CDR1 and CDR2 sequences are LNHDA and SQIVND (reference sequence). The CDR3 length is 17 residues. The CDR3 region has the DNA TGTGCCAGTAGTAACCCGGGACACCCGACCTCTGGAAACACCATATATTTT. It is translated as CASSNPGHPTSGNTIYF.

This chain uses TRBV7-9 with TRBJ2-7; D unclear. CDR1 and CDR2 from the germline V gene are SEHNR and FQNEAQ (reference sequence). The CDR3 consists of 13 residues. Trimming shortened V by 3 bases and J by 1 base, and 7 bases separated the two germline ends. CDR3 nucleotides: TGTGCCAGCAGCTTTTCCCAGTCCTACGAGCAGTACTTC. Residues: CASSFSQSYEQYF.

The chain combines TRBV2 with TRBJ1-1; D possibly corresponds to TRBD1 (5 bases). Germline loops: CDR1 SNHLY, CDR2 FYNNEI. This CDR3 is 16 amino acids long. V shed 5 bases and J shed 5 bases, with 21 bases lying between them. CDR3: CASSPRLDRRATEAFF. The CDR3 region has the DNA TGTGCCAGCAGTCCCCGGCTCGACAGAAGGGCGACTGAAGCTTTCTTT.

J is TRBJ1-1 and V is TRBV6-1, with D possibly matching TRBD1 (5 bases). Between the trimmed V and J ends, which lost 4 bases and 5 bases, there was a span of 20 bases. The CDR3 is made up of 16 amino acids. The germline gives CDR1 MNHNS, CDR2 SASEGT. The CDR3 sequence is CASSASIDFGGTEAFF. CDR3 DNA sequence: TGTGCCAGCAGTGCCTCGATAGATTTCGGGGGAACTGAAGCTTTCTTT.

This CDR3 is CASSLGGRMNTEAFF. Written as DNA, the CDR3 is TGCGCCAGCAGCTTGGGTGGCCGAATGAACACTGAAGCTTTCTTT. The chain joins TRBV5-1 to TRBJ1-1; no clear D gene. This CDR3 comprises 15 residues. V lost 0 bases, J lost 0 bases, and 9 bases lay in between. From germline, CDR1 is SGHRS and CDR2 YFSETQ.